These 30 T cell receptor beta chains were sequenced from one sample in a study of T-cell memory formation after mild COVID-19. TCRdb reanalysed the 5' RACE reads using MiXCR and keeps one entry per CDR3 protein. This table holds 500,000 to 600,000 distinct CDR3 sequences, approximately 19% found once. The sequencing sample was made of PBMCs or a T cell subset sorted from them (not recorded which). All receptors derive from an adult woman who had mild COVID-19 (a few samples of this study predate the infection). Cell type and time point are not known.

In this sample, this clonotype turned up a few times. V gene TRBV9 combines with J gene TRBJ2-7; 7 positions agree with TRBD1. V shed 3 bases and J 4 bases; nucleotides not matched to a gene: 4. This CDR3 has 13 amino acids. Germline V gives CDR1 SGDLS, CDR2 YYNGEE. CDR3 region: CASSAQTGYEQYF. CDR3 bases: TGTGCCAGCAGCGCTCAGACAGGGTACGAGCAGTACTTC.

This clonotype was counted between two and nine times. The chain is built from TRBV20-1 and TRBJ1-5, with D perhaps TRBD1 (6 bases). CDR3 length equals 15 residues. CDR1 DFQATT and CDR2 SNEGSKA come from the germline V gene (reference sequence). V lost 0 bases and J lost 4, with 13 bases in between. The CDR3 spells CSAREARGANQPQHF. DNA of the CDR3: TGCAGTGCTAGAGAGGCTCGGGGGGCGAATCAGCCCCAGCATTTT.

This clonotype has only a few counts. The chain is built from TRBV25-1 and TRBJ2-7; 10 nucleotides line up with TRBD1. CDR1 MGHDK and CDR2 SYGVNS come from the germline V gene. The CDR3 loop spans 18 amino acids. V dropped 6 bases and J dropped 4; count of bases not matched to a gene: 18. CDR3 nucleotides: TGTGCCAGCAGCCCATCGGTAAGACAGGGGGCAGCGGTATACGAGCAGTACTTC. This translates into CASSPSVRQGAAVYEQYF.

The chain links TRBV29-1 to TRBJ1-1; the match to TRBD1 covers 8 bases. Germline CDR1 and CDR2: SQVTM and ANQGSEA. Unmatched junction bases numbered 6, after V lost 0 bases and J lost 0 bases. The CDR3 extends over 16 amino acids. CDR3 bases: TGCAGCGTTGAAGATCGGCGACAGGGGATGAACACTGAAGCTTTCTTT. It encodes CSVEDRRQGMNTEAFF.

This clonotype was observed a handful of times. The chain uses TRBV6-5 and TRBJ1-1; no firm D call. V was clipped by 0 bases and J by 1 base, with 12 bases between them. Germline V gives CDR1 MNHEY, CDR2 SVGAGI. The CDR3 sequence is 16 residues long. CDR3 loop: CASSYSSWRENTEAFF. CDR3 sequence (DNA): TGTGCCAGCAGTTACTCGAGTTGGCGGGAGAACACTGAAGCTTTCTTT.

The rearrangement links TRBV2 to TRBJ2-5; D call uncertain. Germline V CDR1 and CDR2: SNHLY, FYNNEI. The CDR3 loop spans 14 amino acids. V dropped 7 bases and J dropped 5 bases, with 17 bases sitting between them. In nucleotides, the CDR3 is TGTGCCAGCACCCTCCCCAGGACGGCGGAGACCCAGTACTTC. This codes for CASTLPRTAETQYF.

This clonotype has just a few counts. The chain combines TRBV3-1 with TRBJ1-3; D uncertain. The CDR3 has 18 amino acids. Germline loops: CDR1 LGHDT, CDR2 YNNKEL (reference sequence). V was clipped by 2 bases and J by 0 bases, with 17 bases between them. The CDR3 here is CASSQILLAGHSGNTIYF. In DNA, the CDR3 is TGTGCCAGCAGCCAAATTCTTTTAGCTGGTCACTCTGGAAACACCATATATTTT. The variable domain in full, completed from reference TRBV3-1 and TRBJ1-3, reads DTAVSQTPKYLVTQMGNDKSIKCEQNLGHDTMYWYKQDSKKFLKIMFSYNNKELIINETVPNRFSPKSPDKAHLNLHINSLELGDSAVYFCASSQILLAGHSGNTIYFGEGSWLTVV.

The chain couples TRBV7-9 to TRBJ2-7; D is possibly TRBD2 (5 bases). The CDR3 loop spans 11 amino acids. V was trimmed by 10 bases and J by 3 bases, leaving 10 bases between them. Germline loops: CDR1 SEHNR, CDR2 FQNEAQ (reference sequence). The CDR3 region is CATTSNYEQYF. DNA of the CDR3: TGTGCCACCACTAGTAACTACGAGCAGTACTTC.

The chain's CDR3 is CASSQVIGGSTDTQYF. In nucleotides, the CDR3 is TGCGCCAGCAGCCAAGTTATTGGGGGAAGCACAGATACGCAGTATTTT. The chain is built from TRBV4-1 and TRBJ2-3, with D perhaps assigned TRBD1 or TRBD2 (5 bases each). Trimming took off 1 base at V and 0 bases at J, with 11 bases between the two ends. From germline, CDR1 is MGHRA and CDR2 YSYEKL. The CDR3 spans 16 residues.

The genes are TRBV20-1 and TRBJ1-2; D is unclear. Germline V CDR1 and CDR2: DFQATT, SNEGSKA (reference sequence). This CDR3 spans 16 amino acids. V lost 3 bases and J 4 bases, leaving 21 bases between the germline ends. The CDR3 protein is CSASRTAGPGSYGYTF. As DNA, the CDR3 is TGCAGTGCTAGTAGGACGGCCGGGCCGGGGTCCTATGGCTACACCTTC.

This clonotype has more than one count but fewer than ten. The CDR3 loop reads CAHESSDRQYF. The CDR3 region has the DNA TGTGCCCACGAAAGTTCGGACAGGCAGTACTTC. The V gene is TRBV30, the J gene TRBJ2-7, with D possibly being TRBD1 (6 bases). Germline assignment: CDR1 GTSNPN and CDR2 SVGIG (reference sequence). Trimming shortened V by 8 bases and J by 9 bases, and 17 bases separated the two germline ends. The CDR3 sequence is 11 residues long.

The rearrangement links TRBV5-1 to TRBJ1-1, with 7 bases fitting TRBD1. The CDR3 contains 17 residues. The V segment lost 4 bases and the J segment 3 bases; nucleotides outside the gene matches: 15. The V gene's germline CDR1 is SGHRS and CDR2 YFSETQ. The CDR3 protein is CASSRQGGLEKDTEAFF. The CDR3 bases are TGCGCCAGCAGCAGACAGGGTGGTTTGGAGAAGGACACTGAAGCTTTCTTT.

This clonotype has more than one count but fewer than ten. V gene TRBV7-8 combines with J gene TRBJ2-6; no clear D. Trimming left V 6 bases short and J 0 bases short, with 6 bases between. The germline CDR1 and CDR2 sequences are SGHVS and FQNEAQ. There are 14 residues in the CDR3. CDR3 protein: CASRAHSGANVLTF. CDR3 DNA: TGTGCCAGCAGAGCGCACTCTGGGGCCAACGTCCTGACTTTC.

This chain uses TRBV29-1 with TRBJ2-2, with 8 nucleotides matching TRBD1. This CDR3 region has 14 residues. J gave up 1 base and V 3 bases, and 1 base lay outside the gene matches. CDR1 is SQVTM, CDR2 ANQGSEA, per germline. For the CDR3, the DNA is TGCAGCGTTGACAGGGGGCAGAACACCGGGGAGCTGTTTTTT. This gives the protein CSVDRGQNTGELFF.

The chain is built from TRBV4-1 and TRBJ2-2; D is perhaps TRBD1 or TRBD2 (5 bases each). Per germline, CDR1 MGHRA and CDR2 YSYEKL. V was shortened by 2 bases and J by 4 bases, with 14 bases between the two germline ends. This CDR3 region has 16 residues. The CDR3 sequence is CASSQPGRGGTGELFF. The CDR3 bases are TGCGCCAGCAGCCAACCTGGACGGGGCGGCACCGGGGAGCTGTTTTTT.

The rearrangement joins TRBV20-1 to TRBJ2-1; possibly TRBD2 for D (6 bases). The CDR3 has 18 amino acids. With 0 bases removed from V and 1 base from J, the gap between germline ends came to 19 bases. Per germline, CDR1 DFQATT and CDR2 SNEGSKA (reference sequence). CDR3 in DNA: TGCAGTGCTAGAGATAATAGGGTAGCGGTCCCTTCCTACAATGAGCAGTTCTTC. This codes for CSARDNRVAVPSYNEQFF.

This clonotype was counted between two and nine times. The chain is built from TRBV7-2 and TRBJ1-2, with 9 bases fitting TRBD1. In germline, CDR1 is SGHTA, CDR2 FQGNSA. There are 15 residues in the CDR3. V trimming: 5 bases; J trimming: 4 bases; junction bases outside the gene matches: 8. CDR3 amino acids: CASSEFTGGAYGYTF. The CDR3 region has the DNA TGTGCCAGCAGCGAATTTACAGGGGGCGCCTATGGCTACACCTTC.

This clonotype was recorded a few times. The chain has TRBV12-3 or TRBV12-4 and TRBJ2-3; the match to TRBD2 covers 8 bases. The junction had 8 bases not matched to a gene; V was cut back by 7 bases and J by 5 bases. CDR3 length equals 14 residues. The CDR3 DNA reads TGTGCCAGCACCCGAGGACTAGCAGGAGATACGCAGTATTTT. Translated: CASTRGLAGDTQYF.

This chain connects TRBV7-2 to TRBJ2-3; D uncertain. CDR1 is SGHTA, CDR2 FQGNSA, per germline. V lost 3 bases, J lost 4 bases, and 11 bases lay in between. The CDR3 totals 14 residues. CDR3 sequence reads: CASSFLMGSDTQYF. The CDR3 DNA sequence: TGTGCCAGCAGCTTCCTTATGGGGTCAGATACGCAGTATTTT.

J is TRBJ1-2 and V is TRBV12-3 or TRBV12-4; D possibly corresponds to TRBD1 (5 bases). V was trimmed by 5 bases and J by 4 bases, leaving 14 bases between them. This CDR3 contains 14 residues. The CDR3 loop is CASSPQALRYGYTF. The CDR3, as DNA: TGTGCCAGCAGTCCACAGGCGTTGCGCTATGGCTACACCTTC.

This clonotype was seen a handful of times. This CDR3 reads CASSDLAGSSYNEQFF. The CDR3 DNA is TGTGCCAGTAGTGATCTAGCGGGGAGCTCCTACAATGAGCAGTTCTTC. The chain recombines TRBV19 with TRBJ2-1; 9 bases agree with TRBD2. The CDR3 spans 16 residues. The trim removed 5 bases at V and 0 bases at J, leaving 5 bases unmatched. Looked up from germline, CDR1 is LNHDA and CDR2 is SQIVND (reference sequence).

The chain recombines TRBV6-5 with TRBJ1-2; 8 positions match TRBD1. Germline V lookup: CDR1 MNHEY, CDR2 SVGAGI. The length of the CDR3 is 18 residues. J gave up 4 bases and V 3 bases, and 16 bases lay outside the gene matches. CDR3 DNA: TGTGCCAGCAGTTATATAGGGGATTCGAACAGGGGGACCTATGGCTACACCTTC. It specifies CASSYIGDSNRGTYGYTF.

This clonotype has more than one count but fewer than ten. The chain employs TRBV29-1 and TRBJ2-2; D might be TRBD1 or TRBD2, each matching 5 bases. The CDR3 is 15 amino acids. Germline V gene sequence: CDR1 SQVTM, CDR2 ANQGSEA. The V gene lost 4 bases and the J gene lost 1 base, with 13 bases spanning the gap. The CDR3 region is CSVATGTLNTGELFF. CDR3 bases: TGCAGCGTTGCAACCGGGACCTTGAACACCGGGGAGCTGTTTTTT.

J is TRBJ1-2 and V is TRBV29-1, with D unresolved. The germline V gene has CDR1 SQVTM and CDR2 ANQGSEA. The length of the CDR3 is 13 residues. The germline V and J ends were trimmed by 1 base and 8 bases, with 14 bases remaining between them. CDR3 DNA sequence: TGCAGCGTTGAAGTGGGTCCCGCGGTGGGCTACACCTTC. It yields the protein CSVEVGPAVGYTF.

This clonotype has just a few counts. The genes are TRBV7-8 and TRBJ2-3, with TRBD2 as a possible D gene (5 bases). CDR3 length equals 13 residues. V was pared by 9 bases and J by 3 bases, with 13 bases between. Germline CDR1 and CDR2: SGHVS and FQNEAQ. Written as DNA, the CDR3 is TGTGCCAGTCACCTGGGGAGAACAGATACGCAGTATTTT. This gives the protein CASHLGRTDTQYF.

This clonotype was observed a handful of times. The chain is built from TRBV7-9 and TRBJ2-1, with 7 bases identical to TRBD2. V shed 6 bases and J 7 bases; nucleotides not matched to a gene: 18. CDR1 and CDR2 from the germline V gene are SEHNR and FQNEAQ (reference sequence). CDR3 size: 17 residues. The CDR3 region is CASRLSGSGGRLNEQFF. The CDR3 DNA reads as TGTGCCAGCAGGTTATCAGGGTCGGGGGGTCGATTGAATGAGCAGTTCTTC.

This clonotype was counted at least ten times. The V gene is TRBV4-3, the J gene TRBJ2-5; 7 positions match TRBD1. V dropped 0 bases and J dropped 2; count of bases not matched to a gene: 9. The CDR3 consists of 17 residues. CDR1 LGHNA and CDR2 YSLEER come from the germline V gene. CDR3 amino acids: CASSQDPDRDLQETQYF. For the CDR3, the DNA is TGCGCCAGCAGCCAAGACCCCGACAGGGACCTTCAAGAGACCCAGTACTTC.

A few counts support this clonotype. The CDR3 spells CASSSGSGVAEAFF. CDR3 nucleotide sequence: TGTGCCAGCAGCTCGGGGTCGGGGGTTGCTGAAGCTTTCTTT. The genes are TRBV11-3 and TRBJ1-1; D is perhaps TRBD1 (5 bases). CDR3 length: 14 residues. CDR1 SGHNT and CDR2 YENEEA come from the germline V gene. V shed 4 bases and J shed 6 bases, with 15 bases lying between them.

The chain employs TRBV11-2 and TRBJ1-5; D gene unclear. This CDR3 is 15 amino acids long. V was trimmed by 5 bases and J by 4 bases, leaving 15 bases between them. Germline V CDR1 and CDR2: SGHAT, FQNNGV. The CDR3 loop reads CASSPLGEGNQPQHF. Here the CDR3 DNA reads TGTGCCAGCAGCCCGCTTGGGGAAGGGAATCAGCCCCAGCATTTT.

This chain joins TRBV4-3 and TRBJ2-7, with 10 bases lining up with TRBD2. In germline, CDR1 is LGHNA, CDR2 YSLEER. Trimming took 3 bases from V and 2 from J; bases not matched to a gene: 10. This CDR3 contains 17 residues. The CDR3 region is CASSQAPSGSRAYEQYF. CDR3 DNA sequence: TGCGCCAGCAGCCAGGCCCCTAGCGGGAGTCGGGCCTACGAGCAGTACTTC.